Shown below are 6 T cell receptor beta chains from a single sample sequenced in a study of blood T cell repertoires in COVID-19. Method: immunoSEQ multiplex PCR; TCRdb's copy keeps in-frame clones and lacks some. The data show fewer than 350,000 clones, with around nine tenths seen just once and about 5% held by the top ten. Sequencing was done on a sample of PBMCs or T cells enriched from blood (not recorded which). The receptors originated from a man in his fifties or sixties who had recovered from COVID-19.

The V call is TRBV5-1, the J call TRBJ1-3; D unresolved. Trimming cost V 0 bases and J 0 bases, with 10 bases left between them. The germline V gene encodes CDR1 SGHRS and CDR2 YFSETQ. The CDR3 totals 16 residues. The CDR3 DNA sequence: TGCGCCAGCAGCTTGGCAGGCCCAAGCTCTGGAAACACCATATATTTT. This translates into CASSLAGPSSGNTIYF.

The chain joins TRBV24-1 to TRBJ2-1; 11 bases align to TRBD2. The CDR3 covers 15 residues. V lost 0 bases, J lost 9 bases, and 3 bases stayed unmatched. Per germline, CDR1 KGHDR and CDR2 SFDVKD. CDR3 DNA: TGTGCCACCAGTGATTTGACTAGCGGGAGAGCTGAGCAGTTCTTC. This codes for CATSDLTSGRAEQFF.

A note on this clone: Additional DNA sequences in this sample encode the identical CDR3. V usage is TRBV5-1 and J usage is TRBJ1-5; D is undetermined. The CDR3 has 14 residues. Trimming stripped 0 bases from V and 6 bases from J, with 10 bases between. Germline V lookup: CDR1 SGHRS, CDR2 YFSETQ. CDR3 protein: CASSLAGIGQPQHF. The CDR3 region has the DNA TGCGCCAGCAGCTTGGCCGGGATTGGTCAGCCCCAGCATTTT.

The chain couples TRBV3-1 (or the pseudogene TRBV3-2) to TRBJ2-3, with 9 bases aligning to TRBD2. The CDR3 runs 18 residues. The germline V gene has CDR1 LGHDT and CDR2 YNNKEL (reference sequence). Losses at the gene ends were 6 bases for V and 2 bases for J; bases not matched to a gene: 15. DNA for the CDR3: TGTGCCAGCAGACGTAAGCGGTCGGCGGGAGGGGCCACAGATACGCAGTATTTT. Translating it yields CASRRKRSAGGATDTQYF.

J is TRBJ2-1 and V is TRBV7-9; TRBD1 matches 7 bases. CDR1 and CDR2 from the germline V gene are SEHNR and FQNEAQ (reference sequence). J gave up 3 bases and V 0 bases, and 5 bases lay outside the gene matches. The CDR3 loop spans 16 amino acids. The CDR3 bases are TGTGCCAGCAGCTTAGCGAAACAGGGGTTCTACAATGAGCAGTTCTTC. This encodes CASSLAKQGFYNEQFF.

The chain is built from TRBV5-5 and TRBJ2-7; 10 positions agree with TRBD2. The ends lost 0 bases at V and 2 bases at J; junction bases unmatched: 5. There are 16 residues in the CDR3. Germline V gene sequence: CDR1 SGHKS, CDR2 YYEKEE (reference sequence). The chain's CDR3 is CASSLGLAGVAYEQYF. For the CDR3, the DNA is TGTGCCAGCAGCTTGGGGCTAGCGGGAGTTGCCTACGAGCAGTACTTC.